The source of this TCR beta chain is a study of T cell repertoires in cytomegalovirus infection. Study-level background: Public TCR beta signature analysis indicated the presence of both CMV infection and matching HLA type. General study points: Using cumulative public TCR beta family frequency, the authors identified those who carried CMV together with the relevant HLA. Clonotype analysis showed dominance of the ex vivo response by HLA-C-restricted CMV-specific TCR beta clonotypes.

This clonotype was recorded a few times. Its cognate antigen is unknown. TCRdb recomputed calls from the reads with MiXCR, one row per CDR3 protein. The sample has about half a million distinct CDR3 sequences, roughly 34% seen once; the top ten hold under 20%. The starting material was cultured PBMCs, obtained from culture after CMV antigen stimulation. The TCR sequence derives from a human donor in good health (CMV status not recorded). Some clones in this sample may be carry-over from other donors' samples.

The CDR3 region is CASSLAGTGGDTQYF. In DNA form, the CDR3 reads TGTGCCAGCAGCTTAGCCGGGACAGGGGGCGATACGCAGTATTTT. The chain links TRBV7-2 to TRBJ2-3, with TRBD1 matching 12 bases. This CDR3 region has 15 residues. Germline-derived CDR1 and CDR2 are SGHTA and FQGNSA. The trim removed 0 bases at V and 6 bases at J, leaving 1 base unmatched.